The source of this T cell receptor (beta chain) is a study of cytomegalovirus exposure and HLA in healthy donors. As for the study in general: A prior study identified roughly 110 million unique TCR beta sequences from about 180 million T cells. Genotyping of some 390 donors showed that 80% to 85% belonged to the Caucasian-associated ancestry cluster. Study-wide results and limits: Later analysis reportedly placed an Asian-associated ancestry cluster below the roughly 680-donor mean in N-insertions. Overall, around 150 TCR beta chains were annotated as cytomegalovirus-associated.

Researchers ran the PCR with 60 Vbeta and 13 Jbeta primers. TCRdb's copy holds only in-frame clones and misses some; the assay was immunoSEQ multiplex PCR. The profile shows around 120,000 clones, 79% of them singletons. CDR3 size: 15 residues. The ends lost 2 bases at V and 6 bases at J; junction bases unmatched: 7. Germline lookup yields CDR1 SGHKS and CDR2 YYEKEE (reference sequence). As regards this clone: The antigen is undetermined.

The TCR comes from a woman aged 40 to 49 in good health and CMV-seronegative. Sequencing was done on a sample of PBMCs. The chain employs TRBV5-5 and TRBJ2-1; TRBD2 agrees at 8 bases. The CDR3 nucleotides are TGTGCCAGCAGCTTCGACGGGGGGGCTTTCAATGAGCAGTTCTTC. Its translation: CASSFDGGAFNEQFF.